This T cell receptor (beta chain) was retrieved from a study of PD-1 blockade in classical Hodgkin lymphoma. Regarding time point: cycle 4 day 1 (C4D1), after about 6 weeks of nivolumab. Each patient's relapse followed autologous stem cell transplantation, and brentuximab vedotin exposure varied. Purified CD4+ T cells were obtained from thawed PBMCs through magnetic negative selection. Notes on the study in general: Patients excluded were those beginning nivolumab under 1 year after ASCT. The baseline diversity of complete responders showed similarity to that of newly diagnosed patients. Repertoire differences have undefined causes, possibly disease activity or prior therapy.

Sequencing was performed with immunoSEQ multiplex PCR; in TCRdb, only in-frame clones are kept and a portion is missing. The sample holds 32,000 or so clones, approximately 86% seen once. Germline loops: CDR1 SEHNR, CDR2 FQNEAQ (reference sequence). V lost 5 bases to trimming and J lost 7 bases, with 14 bases between them. The length of the CDR3 is 14 residues. As for this clone: The antigen is not known.

The chain uses TRBV7-9 and TRBJ2-2, with D possibly TRBD1 on 6 matching bases. The material was CD4+ T cells from blood, obtained before the fourth cycle of nivolumab. This receptor was identified in a human donor with classical Hodgkin lymphoma. The CDR3 coding sequence is TGTGCCAGCAGCCCGCACCAGGGGAGCGGGGAGCTGTTTTTT. This translates into CASSPHQGSGELFF.